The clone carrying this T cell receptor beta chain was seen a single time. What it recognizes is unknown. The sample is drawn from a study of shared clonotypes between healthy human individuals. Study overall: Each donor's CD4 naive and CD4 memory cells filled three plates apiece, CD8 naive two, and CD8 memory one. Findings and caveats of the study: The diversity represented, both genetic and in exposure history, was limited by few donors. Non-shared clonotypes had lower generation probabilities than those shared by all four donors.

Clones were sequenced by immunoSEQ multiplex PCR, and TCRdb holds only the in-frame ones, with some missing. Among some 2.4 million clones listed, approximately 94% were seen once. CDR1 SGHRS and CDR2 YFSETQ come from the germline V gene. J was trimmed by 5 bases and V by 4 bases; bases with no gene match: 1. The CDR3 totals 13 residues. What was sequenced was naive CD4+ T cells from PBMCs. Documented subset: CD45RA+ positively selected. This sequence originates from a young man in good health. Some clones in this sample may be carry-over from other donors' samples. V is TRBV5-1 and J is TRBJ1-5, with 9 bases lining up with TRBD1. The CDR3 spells CASSRDRDQPQHF. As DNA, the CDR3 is TGCGCCAGCAGCCGGGACAGGGATCAGCCCCAGCATTTT.